The 30 T cell receptor beta chains reported below all come from one sample, sequenced in a study of T-cell memory formation after mild COVID-19. TCRdb itself ran the 5' RACE reads through MiXCR, one entry per CDR3 protein. The sample lists about 55,000 distinct CDR3 sequences, around a quarter occurring once. Source material: PBMCs or a T cell subset sorted from them (not recorded which). The receptors come from a man younger than 30 who had mild COVID-19 (a few samples of this study predate the infection). Cell type and time point are not known.

The genes are TRBV30 and TRBJ2-1, with D perhaps given as TRBD1 or TRBD2 (5 bases each). The germline CDR1 and CDR2 sequences are GTSNPN and SVGIG (reference sequence). CDR3 size: 12 residues. Trimming took 5 bases from V and 9 from J, leaving 14 bases between them. CDR3 sequence: CAWARGDVEQFF. CDR3 DNA sequence: TGTGCCTGGGCCAGAGGGGACGTTGAGCAGTTCTTC.

The chain is built from TRBV6-2 or TRBV6-3 and TRBJ2-1, with unresolved D. Germline V gene data show CDR1 as MNHEY and CDR2 as SVGEGT. This CDR3 has 16 residues. V lost 6 bases and J 0 bases, leaving 15 bases between the germline ends. The DNA for the CDR3 is TGTGCCAGCAGCCCCCGGACCCATGTCTCCTACAATGAGCAGTTCTTC. Residues: CASSPRTHVSYNEQFF.

The chain uses TRBV5-1 and TRBJ2-2, with 9 bases aligning to TRBD2. The V gene's germline CDR1 is SGHRS and CDR2 YFSETQ. The CDR3 consists of 15 residues. J was trimmed by 5 bases and V by 3 bases; bases with no gene match: 5. The DNA for the CDR3 is TGCGCCAGCAGCTCTGGGACTAGCTGGACCGGGGAGCTGTTTTTT. This gives the protein CASSSGTSWTGELFF.

This clonotype was recorded many times. The CDR3 bases are TGTGCCAGCAGTCTGGACGGGACCCTTGATACGCAGTATTTT. Translated, it gives CASSLDGTLDTQYF. The genes are TRBV7-2 and TRBJ2-3, with D perhaps given as TRBD1 or TRBD2 (5 bases each). V shed 6 bases and J shed 6 bases, with 16 bases lying between them. The CDR3 length is 14 residues. Germline V gene lookup returns CDR1 SGHTA and CDR2 FQGNSA.

Concerning this clonotype: Sequence at one end of the junction differs from germline and may be a read error. This chain joins TRBV23-1 and TRBJ2-3; D remains unclear. TRBV23-1 is an ORF, with its function uncertain. The CDR3 covers 15 residues. The CDR3 region is CASCQSTPSTDTQYF. The CDR3 nucleotides are TGCGCCAGCTGTCAATCGACTCCTAGCACAGATACGCAGTATTTT.

This chain uses TRBV5-1 with TRBJ1-1; tentative D call: TRBD1 (5 bases). V lost 5 bases and J lost 3, with 14 bases in between. This CDR3 is 14 amino acids long. Germline CDR1 and CDR2: SGHRS and YFSETQ. For the CDR3, the DNA is TGCGCCAGCAGGATAGGCAGGGCGGACACTGAAGCTTTCTTT. It is translated as CASRIGRADTEAFF. The variable domain in full, completed from reference TRBV5-1 and TRBJ1-1, reads KAGVTQTPRYLIKTRGQQVTLSCSPISGHRSVSWYQQTPGQGLQFLFEYFSETQRNKGNFPGRFSGRQFSNSRSEMNVSTLELGDSALYLCASRIGRADTEAFFGQGTRLTVV.

The chain carries TRBV30 and TRBJ2-7; TRBD1 matches at 10 bases. V lost 2 bases, J lost 3 bases, and 4 bases stayed unmatched. This CDR3 has 14 residues. Germline V gene lookup returns CDR1 GTSNPN and CDR2 SVGIG (reference sequence). CDR3 coding DNA: TGTGCCTGGAGTAAGGGGGACAGGGGCTACGAGCAGTACTTC. Amino acids: CAWSKGDRGYEQYF. Full variable domain (outside the CDR3, taken from reference TRBV30 and TRBJ2-7): SQTIHQWPATLVQPVGSPLSLECTVEGTSNPNLYWYRQAAGRGLQLLFYSVGIGQISSEVPQNLSASRPQDRQFILSSKKLLLSDSGFYLCAWSKGDRGYEQYFGPGTRLTVT.

This clonotype appeared a few times. This sequence joins TRBV20-1 and TRBJ2-4, with D hard to call. The germline gives CDR1 DFQATT, CDR2 SNEGSKA (reference sequence). The V and J ends lost 4 bases and 0 bases respectively, with 4 bases between them. There are 12 residues in the CDR3. This CDR3 reads CSANRAKNIQYF. For the CDR3, the DNA is TGCAGTGCTAACCGAGCCAAAAACATTCAGTACTTC.

At least ten counts were recorded for this clonotype. CDR3 DNA sequence: TGTGCCAGCAGCCCGGGGTTTGGGGACAAGAACAATGAGCAGTTCTTC. Amino acids: CASSPGFGDKNNEQFF. The chain combines TRBV7-8 with TRBJ2-1, with D possibly TRBD1 on 6 matching bases. V gave up 5 bases and J gave up 5 bases, with 19 bases separating them. Germline loops: CDR1 SGHVS, CDR2 FQNEAQ. This CDR3 contains 16 residues. The entire variable domain, with the rest obtained from reference TRBV7-8 and TRBJ2-1, is as follows: GAGVSQSPRYKVAKRGQDVALRCDPISGHVSLFWYQQALGQGPEFLTYFQNEAQLDKSGLPSDRFFAERPEGSVSTLKIQRTQQEDSAVYLCASSPGFGDKNNEQFFGPGTRLTVL.

This clonotype was seen only a few times. The chain combines TRBV24-1 with TRBJ2-3, with 11 bases fitting TRBD2. The CDR3 extends over 16 amino acids. Germline-derived CDR1 and CDR2 are KGHDR and SFDVKD. Unmatched junction bases numbered 4, after V lost 3 bases and J lost 3 bases. The CDR3 DNA is TGTGCCACCAGTGATCCGACTAGCGGGGAGACAGATACGCAGTATTTT. It yields the protein CATSDPTSGETDTQYF.

CDR3 loop: CASSLGEVGTQYF. DNA for the CDR3: TGTGCCAGCAGTTTGGGGGAAGTCGGTACGCAGTATTTT. The V gene is TRBV12-3 or TRBV12-4, the J gene TRBJ2-3, with D possibly being TRBD1 or TRBD2 (5 bases each). This CDR3 is 13 amino acids long. V lost 3 bases, J lost 8 bases, and 12 bases lay in between.

V is TRBV14 and J is TRBJ2-1, with D unclear. Germline CDR1 and CDR2: SGHDN and FVKESK. This CDR3 is built from 14 residues. The V gene lost 0 bases and the J gene lost 1 base, with 4 bases spanning the gap. CDR3 DNA: TGTGCCAGCAGCCAAGATGGGTCCTACAATGAGCAGTTCTTC. Amino acid sequence: CASSQDGSYNEQFF.

This clonotype was recorded a few times. This sequence joins TRBV9 and TRBJ2-2; no clear D. The ends were cut back, 7 bases at V and 4 bases at J, with 20 bases in the middle. This CDR3 region has 16 residues. Germline V gives CDR1 SGDLS, CDR2 YYNGEE. CDR3 region: CASSARRVKSTGELFF. The CDR3 DNA reads as TGTGCCAGCTCCGCGCGAAGGGTAAAGAGCACCGGGGAGCTGTTTTTT.

V usage is TRBV6-5 and J usage is TRBJ1-1; D unresolved. The germline CDR1 and CDR2 sequences are MNHEY and SVGAGI. This CDR3 has 12 residues. Trimming pared 5 bases from V and 7 bases from J, leaving 11 bases between. The CDR3 DNA reads as TGTGCCAGCAGTCCCACGAGAGTTGAAGCTTTCTTT. Translating it yields CASSPTRVEAFF.

This chain uses TRBV7-8 with TRBJ1-1, with no clear D. From germline, CDR1 is SGHVS and CDR2 FQNEAQ. The CDR3 sequence is 11 residues long. V was shortened by 8 bases and J by 0 bases, with 4 bases between the two germline ends. In nucleotides, the CDR3 is TGTGCCAGCGGGGTGAACACTGAAGCTTTCTTT. Translating it yields CASGVNTEAFF.

The rearrangement links TRBV7-2 to TRBJ1-1; a possible D gene is TRBD1 (5 bases). Germline V gene lookup returns CDR1 SGHTA and CDR2 FQGNSA. The CDR3 extends over 16 amino acids. V was shortened by 1 base and J by 1 base, with 13 bases between the two germline ends. In nucleotides, the CDR3 is TGTGCCAGCAGCTTAGGACACAGGACAAGGAACACTGAAGCTTTCTTT. The encoded protein is CASSLGHRTRNTEAFF. The whole variable domain, remainder taken from reference TRBV7-2 and TRBJ1-1, is GAGVSQSPSNKVTEKGKDVELRCDPISGHTALYWYRQSLGQGLEFLIYFQGNSAPDKSGLPSDRFSAERTGGSVSTLTIQRTQQEDSAVYLCASSLGHRTRNTEAFFGQGTRLTVV.

J is TRBJ1-2 and V is TRBV6-2 or TRBV6-3; D remains ambiguous. This CDR3 region has 11 residues. The V gene lost 0 bases and the J gene lost 8 bases, with 4 bases spanning the gap. Germline V gene sequence: CDR1 MNHEY, CDR2 SVGEGT. This CDR3 is CASSYSLGYTF. The CDR3 DNA follows: TGTGCCAGCAGTTACTCTTTGGGCTACACCTTC.

This clonotype was recorded a few times. This chain joins TRBV7-2 and TRBJ2-1; 7 nucleotides line up with TRBD2. The V segment lost 4 bases and the J segment 6 bases; nucleotides outside the gene matches: 9. This CDR3 has 15 residues. Germline V gene lookup returns CDR1 SGHTA and CDR2 FQGNSA. CDR3 DNA: TGTGCCAGCAGCTCCGAGGTGCGGGGGTCCAATGAGCAGTTCTTC. Amino acid sequence: CASSSEVRGSNEQFF. The whole variable domain, filled in from reference TRBV7-2 and TRBJ2-1, reads GAGVSQSPSNKVTEKGKDVELRCDPISGHTALYWYRQSLGQGLEFLIYFQGNSAPDKSGLPSDRFSAERTGGSVSTLTIQRTQQEDSAVYLCASSSEVRGSNEQFFGPGTRLTVL.

V gene TRBV5-1 combines with J gene TRBJ1-1; 8 nucleotides align to TRBD1. V gave up 4 bases and J gave up 4 bases; unmatched junction bases: 3. This CDR3 spans 13 amino acids. Germline CDR1 SGHRS, CDR2 YFSETQ. The CDR3 protein is CASSGTGGTEAFF. The CDR3 DNA reads TGCGCCAGCAGCGGTACAGGGGGCACTGAAGCTTTCTTT.

This clonotype was counted a few times. The V call is TRBV15, the J call TRBJ2-5; 7 nucleotides match TRBD2. With 0 bases clipped from V and 6 bases from J, the junction kept 7 bases outside the gene matches. The CDR3 is 15 amino acids. Germline lookup yields CDR1 LNHNV and CDR2 YYDKDF (reference sequence). The CDR3 loop is CATSRELAGSKTQYF. The CDR3 DNA is TGTGCCACCAGCAGAGAGTTAGCGGGTTCGAAGACCCAGTACTTC.

This clonotype was detected a few times. The chain carries TRBV6-5 and TRBJ1-2, with D unclear. Between the trimmed V and J ends, which lost 2 bases and 3 bases, there was a span of 13 bases. The CDR3 sequence is 15 residues long. Germline values: CDR1 MNHEY, CDR2 SVGAGI. For the CDR3, the DNA is TGTGCCAGCAGTTACGAATGGCGCCGAGACTATGGCTACACCTTC. This gives the protein CASSYEWRRDYGYTF.

This clonotype was observed a few times. The V call is TRBV7-9, the J call TRBJ2-7, with D possibly being TRBD2 (6 bases). This CDR3 is 13 amino acids long. CDR1 is SEHNR and CDR2 is FQNEAQ in the germline V gene (reference sequence). Between the trimmed V and J ends, which lost 3 bases and 3 bases, there was a span of 9 bases. CDR3 DNA: TGTGCCAGCAGCTTGGAGGGAATCTACGAGCAGTACGTC. Translating it yields CASSLEGIYEQYV.

This clonotype was picked up a small number of times. The V call is TRBV28, the J call TRBJ2-7; the D gene is possibly TRBD2 (5 bases). The length of the CDR3 is 20 residues. Germline V gives CDR1 MDHEN, CDR2 SYDVKM. Trimming removed 1 base at V and 3 bases at J, with 28 bases between. This chain's CDR3 is CASSLSRPSSIQRQSYEQYV. The CDR3 region has the DNA TGTGCCAGCAGTTTATCCCGCCCTAGTTCTATCCAGCGGCAAAGCTACGAGCAGTACGTC.

This clonotype was found once. The chain combines TRBV5-5 with TRBJ1-5; TRBD1 matches at 7 bases. The junction had 0 bases not matched to a gene; V was cut back by 2 bases and J by 7 bases. The CDR3 consists of 12 residues. Germline CDR1 is SGHKS and CDR2 is YYEKEE (reference sequence). DNA of the CDR3: TGTGCCAGCAGCTTACAGGGGCAGCCCCAGCATTTT. This sequence encodes CASSLQGQPQHF.

This clonotype was detected a few times. The V call is TRBV27, the J call TRBJ1-5, with 8 bases fitting TRBD1. The CDR3 totals 14 residues. V was pared by 5 bases and J by 6 bases, with 6 bases of the junction left unmatched. Germline values: CDR1 MNHEY, CDR2 SMNVEV (reference sequence). CDR3 amino acids: CASSRTGFGQPQHF. CDR3 DNA: TGTGCCAGCAGTCGGACAGGGTTTGGTCAGCCCCAGCATTTT.

The genes are TRBV4-1 and TRBJ1-6; D not resolved. Germline values: CDR1 MGHRA, CDR2 YSYEKL. The CDR3 is 14 amino acids. With 1 base removed from V and 8 bases from J, the gap between germline ends came to 9 bases. The CDR3 coding sequence is TGCGCCAGCAGCCAAGCTCCCGTGGATTCACCCCTCCACTTT. Translation gives CASSQAPVDSPLHF.

CDR3 region: CSGEWGVEQYF. The CDR3 DNA is TGCAGCGGCGAATGGGGTGTCGAGCAGTACTTC. V is TRBV29-1 and J is TRBJ2-7, with D unresolved. V shed 7 bases and J shed 6 bases, with 13 bases lying between them. The CDR3 sequence is 11 residues long. CDR1 and CDR2 (germline): SQVTM, ANQGSEA.

The CDR3 region has the DNA TGCGCCAGCAGCCAAGGAGGGGGAGCAGATACGCAGTATTTT. This encodes CASSQGGGADTQYF. This sequence joins TRBV4-3 and TRBJ2-3, with TRBD1 as a possible D gene (6 bases). Germline assignment: CDR1 LGHNA and CDR2 YSLEER. V lost 1 base to trimming and J lost 4 bases, with 9 bases between them. CDR3 length equals 14 residues.

The CDR3 DNA follows: TGTGCCAGCAGTTACGGGGTACAGGGGGCAGGCCAGCCCCAGCATTTT. Its protein product is CASSYGVQGAGQPQHF. This chain connects TRBV6-2 or TRBV6-3 to TRBJ1-5; 9 bases match TRBD1. Germline V CDR1 and CDR2: MNHEY, SVGEGT. CDR3 size: 16 residues. V was pared by 2 bases and J by 7 bases, with 9 bases of the junction left unmatched.

This clonotype was recorded many times. The chain couples TRBV24-1 to TRBJ2-1; 7 nucleotides agree with TRBD2. J lost 1 base, V lost 3 bases, and 5 bases had no gene match. From germline, CDR1 is KGHDR and CDR2 SFDVKD. The length of the CDR3 is 16 residues. CDR3 DNA: TGTGCCACCAGTGATCCCCAGCGGGATTCCTACAATGAGCAGTTCTTC. It encodes CATSDPQRDSYNEQFF.